The 24 T cell receptor beta chains below come from one sample, sequenced in a study of cytomegalovirus exposure and HLA in healthy donors. Primers for the PCR totalled 60 Vbeta and 13 Jbeta. Assay: immunoSEQ multiplex PCR; the TCRdb copy retains only in-frame clones and omits some. The sample has around 64,000 clones; approximately 85% are singletons. The sequencing input was PBMCs. The receptors stem from a female donor in good health and CMV-seronegative.

This clone was counted once. One junction end disagrees with the germline gene, perhaps due to a read error. This same CDR3 is encoded by further DNA sequences in the sample. The rearrangement uses TRBV27 and TRBJ1-1; tentatively, D is TRBD1 (5 bases). The CDR3 runs to 12 residues. Looked up from germline, CDR1 is MNHEY and CDR2 is SMNVEV (reference sequence). DNA of the CDR3: TGCGCCAGCGGGGCTAGGGCATCTGAAGCTTTCTTT. Protein sequence: CASGARASEAFF.

This clone was recorded only once. This chain connects TRBV5-5 to TRBJ1-2; 8 bases match TRBD1. Per germline, CDR1 SGHKS and CDR2 YYEKEE (reference sequence). This CDR3 is 16 amino acids long. With 4 bases clipped from V and 1 base from J, the junction kept 9 bases outside the gene matches. CDR3 coding DNA: TGTGCCAGCAGCGCAAAACAGGGGGTGGATAACTATGGCTACACCTTC. This sequence encodes CASSAKQGVDNYGYTF.

This clone was seen once. This chain connects TRBV19 to TRBJ2-7; D might be TRBD1 (6 bases). The CDR3 has 13 amino acids. Looked up from germline, CDR1 is LNHDA and CDR2 is SQIVND (reference sequence). Trimming pared 2 bases from V and 5 bases from J, leaving 10 bases between. The CDR3: CASSIQGWNEQYF. The DNA of the CDR3 is TGTGCCAGTAGTATACAGGGGTGGAACGAGCAGTACTTC. Using reference TRBV19 and TRBJ2-7 for the parts outside the CDR3, the full variable domain is DGGITQSPKYLFRKEGQNVTLSCEQNLNHDAMYWYRQDPGQGLRLIYYSQIVNDFQKGDIAEGYSVSREKKESFPLTVTSAQKNPTAFYLCASSIQGWNEQYFGPGTRLTVT.

This chain uses TRBV5-6 with TRBJ1-2; possibly TRBD1 for D (5 bases). The length of the CDR3 is 12 residues. Germline V gene data show CDR1 as SGHDT and CDR2 as YYEEEE. V was pared by 0 bases and J by 10 bases, with 10 bases between. The chain's CDR3 is CASSLGEGDYTF. The CDR3 DNA sequence: TGTGCCAGCAGCTTGGGGGAAGGGGACTACACCTTC. The whole variable domain, remainder taken from reference TRBV5-6 and TRBJ1-2, is DAGVTQSPTHLIKTRGQQVTLRCSPKSGHDTVSWYQQALGQGPQFIFQYYEEEERQRGNFPDRFSGHQFPNYSSELNVNALLLGDSALYLCASSLGEGDYTFGSGTRLTVV.

The V call is TRBV2, the J call TRBJ2-2; D ambiguous. Germline V gives CDR1 SNHLY, CDR2 FYNNEI. CDR3 length: 15 residues. Between the trimmed V and J ends, which lost 4 bases and 1 base, there was a span of 10 bases. CDR3 DNA: TGTGCCAGCAGTGGTCAAATAGTGAACACCGGGGAGCTGTTTTTT. It is translated as CASSGQIVNTGELFF.

This chain joins TRBV4-1 and TRBJ2-7; weak D call: TRBD1 (6 bases). This CDR3 is 15 amino acids long. CDR1 MGHRA and CDR2 YSYEKL come from the germline V gene. Trimming left V 0 bases short and J 0 bases short, with 9 bases between. CDR3: CASSQDRTASYEQYF. The CDR3 bases are TGCGCCAGCAGCCAAGATAGGACAGCCTCCTACGAGCAGTACTTC.

The chain's CDR3 is CASSEGGPDTQYF. In DNA, the CDR3 is TGTGCCAGTAGTGAGGGGGGGCCAGATACGCAGTATTTT. The rearrangement uses TRBV19 and TRBJ2-3; D is perhaps TRBD2 (7 bases). The V end was cut by 5 bases, the J end by 4 bases, with 10 bases between. CDR1 LNHDA and CDR2 SQIVND come from the germline V gene (reference sequence). The CDR3 runs 13 residues.

The chain carries TRBV30 and TRBJ2-5, with D tentatively TRBD2 (7 bases). This CDR3 is 13 amino acids long. V was clipped by 0 bases and J by 9 bases, with 14 bases between them. Germline loops: CDR1 GTSNPN, CDR2 SVGIG (reference sequence). The CDR3 bases are TGTGCCTGGAGTGTACGGGAGGAGGGGGCCCAGTACTTC. Translating gives CAWSVREEGAQYF.

The sample holds a few counts of this clone. The V gene is TRBV7-9, the J gene TRBJ1-3, with 8 bases that match TRBD1. V lost 3 bases to trimming and J lost 6 bases; unmatched junction nucleotides: 7. Germline values: CDR1 SEHNR, CDR2 FQNEAQ (reference sequence). CDR3 length: 15 residues. Here the CDR3 DNA reads TGTGCCAGCAGCTTTATACAGGGGGTTTTAAACACCATATATTTT. Its protein product is CASSFIQGVLNTIYF.

This sequence joins TRBV2 and TRBJ1-6; no reliable D call. Germline V gives CDR1 SNHLY, CDR2 FYNNEI. The ends were cut back, 8 bases at V and 6 bases at J, with 17 bases in the middle. The CDR3 contains 15 residues. The CDR3 spells CASGEVSRGNSPLHF. In DNA form, the CDR3 reads TGTGCCAGCGGGGAGGTCTCTCGGGGTAATTCACCCCTCCACTTT. The full variable domain, completed using reference TRBV2 and TRBJ1-6, is EPEVTQTPSHQVTQMGQEVILRCVPISNHLYFYWYRQILGQKVEFLVSFYNNEISEKSEIFDDQFSVERPDGSNFTLKIRSTKLEDSAMYFCASGEVSRGNSPLHFGNGTRLTVT.

The chain is built from TRBV10-1 and TRBJ1-1; 7 bases align to TRBD1. This CDR3 has 13 amino acids. V was pared by 6 bases and J by 3 bases, with 4 bases of the junction left unmatched. Germline CDR1 reads WNHNN; CDR2 reads SYGVQD (reference sequence). The CDR3 DNA reads as TGCGCCAGCAGCGCGGGACAGTACACTGAAGCTTTCTTT. It is translated as CASSAGQYTEAFF.

The J gene is TRBJ2-2, the V gene TRBV19; D perhaps matches TRBD2 (5 bases). Germline V lookup: CDR1 LNHDA, CDR2 SQIVND (reference sequence). The CDR3 sequence is 14 residues long. Trimming removed 4 bases from V and 6 bases from J, with 12 bases in between. The CDR3 region is CASSTASKAGELFF. CDR3 sequence (DNA): TGTGCCAGTAGTACCGCTAGCAAGGCCGGGGAGCTGTTTTTT.

The rearrangement joins TRBV7-6 to TRBJ1-2; D is undetermined. From germline, CDR1 is SGHVS and CDR2 FNYEAQ. V was clipped by 5 bases and J by 3 bases, with 10 bases between them. There are 13 residues in the CDR3. CDR3 bases: TGTGCCAGCAGCCCAGGTCTTGACTATGGCTACACCTTC. Amino acids: CASSPGLDYGYTF.

This clone occurred a few times. V usage is TRBV29-1 and J usage is TRBJ2-7; TRBD2 might be the D (6 bases). Germline V gene lookup returns CDR1 SQVTM and CDR2 ANQGSEA. The CDR3 totals 15 residues. The ends were cut back, 5 bases at V and 0 bases at J, with 17 bases in the middle. This CDR3 is CSVPAIAESSYEQYF. The CDR3 region has the DNA TGCAGCGTTCCCGCCATAGCGGAGAGCTCCTACGAGCAGTACTTC.

This rearrangement joins TRBV19 to TRBJ1-2; unclear D gene. This CDR3 has 13 amino acids. V was clipped by 2 bases and J by 5 bases, with 9 bases between them. Germline V gene data show CDR1 as LNHDA and CDR2 as SQIVND (reference sequence). The CDR3 coding sequence is TGTGCCAGTAGTATATGGGCAGGTTATGGCTACACCTTC. This gives the protein CASSIWAGYGYTF.

The V and J genes are TRBV6-6 and TRBJ1-1; D call uncertain. V was clipped by 7 bases and J by 3 bases, with 18 bases between them. Germline loops: CDR1 MNHNY, CDR2 SVGAGI (reference sequence). The length of the CDR3 is 15 residues. The chain's CDR3 is CASTRAVIVDTEAFF. The DNA for the CDR3 is TGTGCCAGCACGAGGGCGGTCATTGTGGACACTGAAGCTTTCTTT.

The chain is built from TRBV7-9 and TRBJ2-7; weak D call: TRBD2 (5 bases). The CDR3 runs to 11 residues. The germline V gene has CDR1 SEHNR and CDR2 FQNEAQ (reference sequence). Trimming took 1 base from V and 11 from J, leaving 9 bases between them. CDR3 sequence reads: CASSLVGEKYF. The CDR3 bases are TGTGCCAGCAGCTTAGTCGGGGAAAAGTACTTC. Using reference TRBV7-9 and TRBJ2-7 for the parts outside the CDR3, the full variable domain is DTGVSQNPRHKITKRGQNVTFRCDPISEHNRLYWYRQTLGQGPEFLTYFQNEAQLEKSRLLSDRFSAERPKGSFSTLEIQRTEQGDSAMYLCASSLVGEKYFGPGTRLTVT.

The chain links TRBV18 to TRBJ1-1; 8 bases are shared with TRBD1. V lost 5 bases, J lost 0 bases, and 5 bases stayed unmatched. The CDR3 runs to 15 residues. The germline gives CDR1 KGHSH, CDR2 LQKENI. The CDR3 DNA reads TGTGCCAGCTCAACCCGACAGGGGATGAACACTGAAGCTTTCTTT. Its translation: CASSTRQGMNTEAFF.

In this sample, this clone turned up a few times. The V and J genes are TRBV28 and TRBJ2-7; TRBD2 might be the D (5 bases). In germline, CDR1 is MDHEN, CDR2 SYDVKM. The length of the CDR3 is 17 residues. V was shortened by 1 base and J by 4 bases, with 20 bases between the two germline ends. This CDR3 is CASSLSAAGPSLYEQYF. CDR3 DNA sequence: TGTGCCAGCAGTTTATCCGCGGCGGGCCCTTCCCTATACGAGCAGTACTTC.

V gene TRBV7-3 combines with J gene TRBJ2-1, with TRBD1 matching over 9 bases. CDR3 length equals 16 residues. J was trimmed by 9 bases and V by 2 bases; bases with no gene match: 11. In germline, CDR1 is SGHTA, CDR2 FQGTGA. In DNA, the CDR3 is TGTGCCAGCAGCTTACTGTTCGGGACAGGGTCAAGTGAGCAGTTCTTC. It codes for CASSLLFGTGSSEQFF.

The CDR3: CASSQDGGIGTEAFF. CDR3 bases: TGCGCCAGCAGCCAAGATGGGGGGATCGGCACTGAAGCTTTCTTT. The genes are TRBV4-1 and TRBJ1-1, with a weak D call TRBD1 (5 bases). This CDR3 has 15 amino acids. Trimming removed 0 bases from V and 4 bases from J, with 12 bases in between. Germline loops: CDR1 MGHRA, CDR2 YSYEKL.

This sequence joins TRBV30 and TRBJ1-5; 9 bases agree with TRBD1. The J segment lost 6 bases and the V segment lost 7 bases, leaving 4 bases of the junction unmatched. This CDR3 has 12 residues. CDR1 is GTSNPN and CDR2 is SVGIG in the germline V gene (reference sequence). In DNA form, the CDR3 reads TGTGCCTTTAGGACAGGGGTTCAGCCCCAGCATTTT. Amino acid sequence: CAFRTGVQPQHF.

The chain is built from TRBV27 and TRBJ2-7; weak D call: TRBD2 (5 bases). Trimming shortened V by 6 bases and J by 1 base, and 7 bases separated the two germline ends. The CDR3 has 12 residues. In germline, CDR1 is MNHEY, CDR2 SMNVEV (reference sequence). The CDR3 DNA follows: TGTGCCAGCAGGGGAGATTCCTACGAGCAGTACTTC. Protein product: CASRGDSYEQYF.

This chain connects TRBV5-1 to TRBJ2-3; 8 bases line up with TRBD1. Trimming at V came to 3 bases and at J to 6 bases, leaving 9 bases not matched to a gene. Germline assignment: CDR1 SGHRS and CDR2 YFSETQ. The CDR3 has 15 residues. CDR3 DNA sequence: TGCGCCAGCAGCTCGGGGCAGGGGGCATCGGATACGCAGTATTTT. Translating it yields CASSSGQGASDTQYF.